One sample yielded the 10 T cell receptor beta chains listed below, sequenced in a study of blood T cell repertoires in COVID-19. Some clones are missing from TCRdb's copy, which holds only in-frame ones; the method was immunoSEQ multiplex PCR. Of around 290,000 clones in the sample, about nine tenths were seen once. Material for sequencing was PBMCs or T cells enriched from blood (not recorded which). The receptors here all came from a woman aged 40-49 years who had recovered from COVID-19.

The count of this clone is one. CDR3 sequence: CASSYRVGQPQHF. CDR3 DNA sequence: TGTGCCAGCAGTTACAGGGTGGGGCAGCCCCAGCATTTT. This chain joins TRBV27 and TRBJ1-5, with a possible D match to TRBD1 (6 bases). Germline CDR1 MNHEY, CDR2 SMNVEV (reference sequence). The CDR3 consists of 13 residues. V was trimmed by 4 bases and J by 7 bases, leaving 11 bases between them.

The chain joins TRBV7-8 to TRBJ1-5; D perhaps matches TRBD1 (5 bases). Germline CDR1 is SGHVS and CDR2 is FQNEAQ. The V end was cut by 0 bases, the J end by 6 bases, with 15 bases between. The CDR3 is made up of 16 amino acids. As DNA, the CDR3 is TGTGCCAGCAGCTTAGCGGGGGGGGAGGCGTCTCAGCCCCAGCATTTT. This sequence encodes CASSLAGGEASQPQHF.

V gene TRBV6-5 combines with J gene TRBJ2-7; possible D gene TRBD1, 6 bases. Germline V CDR1 and CDR2: MNHEY, SVGAGI. The CDR3 consists of 14 residues. Trimming pared 2 bases from V and 2 bases from J, leaving 10 bases between. This CDR3 is CASSYGRGPYEQYF. CDR3 coding DNA: TGTGCCAGCAGTTACGGCAGGGGCCCCTACGAGCAGTACTTC.

This rearrangement joins TRBV29-1 to TRBJ1-1; the match to TRBD1 covers 8 bases. CDR3 length equals 12 residues. After removal of 7 bases from V and 0 bases from J, the junction contained 1 base not matched to a gene. The germline V gene has CDR1 SQVTM and CDR2 ANQGSEA. This chain's CDR3 is CSGGQVNTEAFF. Here the CDR3 DNA reads TGCAGCGGGGGACAGGTGAACACTGAAGCTTTCTTT. The full variable domain, completed using reference TRBV29-1 and TRBJ1-1, is SAVISQKPSRDICQRGTSLTIQCQVDSQVTMMFWYRQQPGQSLTLIATANQGSEATYESGFVIDKFPISRPNLTFSTLTVSNMSPEDSSIYLCSGGQVNTEAFFGQGTRLTVV.

This chain uses TRBV18 with TRBJ2-7; D is perhaps TRBD1 (5 bases). V was shortened by 4 bases and J by 4 bases, with 17 bases between the two germline ends. This CDR3 spans 15 amino acids. The germline gives CDR1 KGHSH, CDR2 LQKENI. CDR3 DNA sequence: TGTGCCAGCTCACTCGCGGCAGGGAAGGGGTACGAGCAGTACTTC. Amino acid sequence: CASSLAAGKGYEQYF.

The chain uses TRBV6-1 and TRBJ1-5; 8 nucleotides align to TRBD1. This CDR3 region has 18 residues. With V trimmed by 4 bases and J by 10 bases, 21 bases remained unmatched. Per the germline V gene, CDR1 is MNHNS and CDR2 is SASEGT. The CDR3 DNA follows: TGTGCCAGCAGTGCTATGCTGGACAGGGCCTACTCCCTGTACCCCCAGCATTTT. Translated: CASSAMLDRAYSLYPQHF.

The chain joins TRBV6-5 to TRBJ2-1; the match to TRBD1 covers 9 bases. J gave up 3 bases and V 2 bases, and 2 bases lay outside the gene matches. This CDR3 has 15 residues. The germline CDR1 and CDR2 sequences are MNHEY and SVGAGI. CDR3 coding DNA: TGTGCCAGCAGTTACGACAGGGGGTTCTACAATGAGCAGTTCTTC. It translates to CASSYDRGFYNEQFF.

This chain connects TRBV5-1 to TRBJ1-3, with D possibly matching TRBD1 (5 bases). The V end was cut by 0 bases, the J end by 0 bases, with 10 bases between. CDR3 length: 16 amino acids. Germline CDR1 is SGHRS and CDR2 is YFSETQ. The CDR3 DNA sequence: TGCGCCAGCAGCTTGGCAGGGCAGGACTCTGGAAACACCATATATTTT. This gives the protein CASSLAGQDSGNTIYF.

This sequence joins TRBV21-1 and TRBJ2-5; the table's D call of TRBD2 was not tested on the DNA. TRBV21-1 is assigned pseudogene status. The CDR3 consists of 19 residues. The CDR3 protein is CASSKTVGPRGNGQETQYF. CDR3 bases: TGTGCCAGCAGCAAAACGGTAGGACCCCGGGGTAACGGGCAAGAGACCCAGTACTTC.

V gene TRBV7-8 combines with J gene TRBJ1-1; possible D gene TRBD1, 5 bases. V lost 5 bases to trimming and J lost 10 bases, with 17 bases between them. The CDR3 length is 13 residues. The germline V gene encodes CDR1 SGHVS and CDR2 FQNEAQ. Here the CDR3 DNA reads TGTGCCAGCAGCGCTAGACAGAATTTTAGAGCTTTCTTT. This sequence encodes CASSARQNFRAFF.